Reported below is one TCR beta chain. This clonotype was counted many times. Its antigen target is currently unknown. Qualities for individual bases were not recorded, and no much larger clone is one base off. The data originate from a study of T cell repertoires in cytomegalovirus infection (dated by TCRdb to between 2018 and 2020). With regard to the full study: Alongside well-studied HLA-B-restricted epitopes, the peptide stimulations were aimed at recently identified HLA-C-restricted CMV epitopes, whose presentation resists viral immunomodulation. The HLA type of each donor mattered for the analysis, because public TCR beta signatures pointed to carriage of CMV infection along with the matching HLA type. The full study reports these points: Cumulative frequency of public TCR beta family members discriminated carriers of CMV infection plus the relevant HLA type in this cohort and an independent approximately 350-donor cohort. The ex vivo response was dominated by HLA-C-restricted CMV-specific TCR beta clonotypes, and the single most frequent clonotype in two of eight donors was supplied by these HLA-C-restricted clonotypes.

The intended sense of this specimen's treatment or condition label: in vitro stimulation with specific CMV peptide epitopes to enrich CMV-specific T cells. These reads were obtained on an Illumina HiSeq 1500. TCRdb trimmed public reads at Q25 via fastp, called clones via MiXCR and kept in-frame beta chains. All rows with the same CDR3 protein become a single entry with the most common DNA and genes. The sample table holds some 940,000 distinct CDR3 sequences, of which about a third were seen once. The top ten clonotypes cover 13% of the sample. CDR3 length: 14 amino acids, cysteine to phenylalanine. CDR3 DNA only is kept here, 42 bases in frame from base 1. V lost 6 bases and J lost 5 bases; the stretch between them is 13 bases long.

The TCR sequence derives from a human donor in good health (CMV status not recorded). Some clones in this sample may be carry-over from other donors' samples. The rearrangement joined TRBV12-3 or TRBV12-4 to TRBJ2-2, and the D gene may be TRBD1, 6 bases matching. Sequences were derived from cultured CD8+ T cells from PBMCs, sampled from culture after CMV antigen stimulation. The nucleotide sequence is TGTGCCAGCAGCCCCGGGACAATTACCGGGGAGCTGTTTTTT. It is translated as CASSPGTITGELFF.